Following are 28 T cell receptor beta chains from one sample sequenced in a study of blood T cells in healthy people across ages. For the second PCR, which ran for roughly 7 to 11 cycles, a sample-barcoded 5' primer and a J-beta primer mix were used. TCRdb passed the 5' RACE reads through MiXCR, listing each CDR3 protein once. The repertoire has around 1,500,000 distinct CDR3 sequences, roughly 40% of them found once; the top ten carry 7% to 9.5%. Sequencing input: blood. The receptors originated from a young woman in good health.

This clonotype was counted a few times. The rearrangement uses TRBV7-9 and TRBJ1-1; no clear D. This CDR3 has 13 amino acids. V lost 4 bases and J lost 4, with 10 bases in between. Germline V CDR1 and CDR2: SEHNR, FQNEAQ (reference sequence). CDR3 bases: TGTGCCAGCAGCTGGACCGTGGCCACTGAAGCTTTCTTT. As protein: CASSWTVATEAFF. Full variable domain (remainder filled in from reference TRBV7-9 and TRBJ1-1): DTGVSQNPRHKITKRGQNVTFRCDPISEHNRLYWYRQTLGQGPEFLTYFQNEAQLEKSRLLSDRFSAERPKGSFSTLEIQRTEQGDSAMYLCASSWTVATEAFFGQGTRLTVV.

The chain couples TRBV5-6 to TRBJ2-7; D call uncertain. The CDR3 runs to 13 residues. The V end was cut by 2 bases, the J end by 2 bases, with 8 bases between. Germline V gives CDR1 SGHDT, CDR2 YYEEEE. CDR3 loop: CASSFKEPYEQYF. For the CDR3, the DNA is TGTGCCAGCAGCTTTAAAGAACCCTACGAGCAGTACTTC.

This clonotype was recorded a few times. The CDR3 region has the DNA TGTGCCAGCAGTTTATTCCTGGGCTATGAGCAGTTCTTC. It translates to CASSLFLGYEQFF. The chain joins TRBV27 to TRBJ2-1; D gene uncertain. CDR3 length: 13 residues. With 1 base removed from V and 8 bases from J, the gap between germline ends came to 9 bases. Germline loops: CDR1 MNHEY, CDR2 SMNVEV (reference sequence).

The CDR3 DNA is TGTGCCAGCAGTGAATGGTATTTACGTGCGGAATCCCCCGGAAATGAGCAGTTCTTC. Its translation is CASSEWYLRAESPGNEQFF. This rearrangement joins TRBV25-1 to TRBJ2-1; D unresolved. Germline V gives CDR1 MGHDK, CDR2 SYGVNS. The germline V and J ends were trimmed by 1 base and 7 bases, with 26 bases remaining between them. This CDR3 is 19 amino acids long. The full variable domain, with the rest looked up from reference TRBV25-1 and TRBJ2-1, is EADIYQTPRYLVIGTGKKITLECSQTMGHDKMYWYQQDPGMELHLIHYSYGVNSTEKGDLSSESTVSRIRTEHFPLTLESARPSHTSQYLCASSEWYLRAESPGNEQFFGPGTRLTVL.

This clonotype turned up a few times. The chain couples TRBV4-1 to TRBJ2-5; D is uncertain. This CDR3 comprises 15 residues. CDR1 and CDR2 (germline): MGHRA, YSYEKL. The germline V and J ends were trimmed by 1 base and 2 bases, with 11 bases remaining between them. CDR3 in amino acids: CASSQVIAGQETQYF. CDR3 coding DNA: TGCGCCAGCAGCCAAGTGATAGCTGGGCAAGAGACCCAGTACTTC.

This clonotype was counted between two and nine times. The gene calls are TRBV28 and TRBJ2-7, with TRBD2 matching over 8 bases. V shed 6 bases and J 2 bases; nucleotides not matched to a gene: 12. CDR1 and CDR2 (germline): MDHEN, SYDVKM. The CDR3 length is 16 residues. CDR3 bases: TGTGCCAGCAGCGATATTTCCGGGACTAGTCCCTACGAGCAGTACTTC. This translates into CASSDISGTSPYEQYF.

This chain uses TRBV5-1 with TRBJ2-2; 12 nucleotides match TRBD2. This CDR3 is built from 18 residues. With V trimmed by 0 bases and J by 2 bases, 5 bases remained unmatched. CDR1 SGHRS and CDR2 YFSETQ come from the germline V gene. This CDR3 is CASSLVASGGANTGELFF. The CDR3 coding sequence is TGCGCCAGCAGCTTGGTGGCTAGCGGGGGGGCCAACACCGGGGAGCTGTTTTTT.

V usage is TRBV12-3 or TRBV12-4 and J usage is TRBJ2-3; TRBD2 is a possible D gene (6 bases). V lost 5 bases and J 5 bases, leaving 11 bases between the germline ends. CDR3 size: 13 residues. CDR3 DNA sequence: TGTGCCAGCAGTGGGCACGGGAGAGATACGCAGTATTTT. Its translation: CASSGHGRDTQYF.

The chain carries TRBV27 and TRBJ2-2, with 10 bases that match TRBD2. The CDR3 runs to 17 residues. V was pared by 3 bases and J by 3 bases, with 7 bases of the junction left unmatched. CDR1 MNHEY and CDR2 SMNVEV come from the germline V gene (reference sequence). DNA for the CDR3: TGTGCCAGCAGTTTCAGTGCTAGCGGGAGTCACACCGGGGAGCTGTTTTTT. The encoded protein is CASSFSASGSHTGELFF.

This clonotype has a handful of counts. CDR3 DNA sequence: TGTGCCAGCAGCTTATCAGGGCCGGTCAATGAGCAGTTCTTC. It translates to CASSLSGPVNEQFF. V gene TRBV7-2 combines with J gene TRBJ2-1; a weak D match, TRBD1 (5 bases). The CDR3 length is 14 residues. V shed 2 bases and J shed 6 bases, with 11 bases lying between them. In germline, CDR1 is SGHTA, CDR2 FQGNSA.

This clonotype came up a few times. This sequence joins TRBV19 and TRBJ2-3; a weak D match, TRBD2 (6 bases). Trimming removed 4 bases at V and 0 bases at J, with 20 bases between. CDR3 length: 18 residues. From germline, CDR1 is LNHDA and CDR2 SQIVND (reference sequence). The CDR3 sequence is CASSNSWSSGMSTDTQYF. In DNA, the CDR3 is TGTGCCAGTAGTAACTCCTGGAGTAGCGGAATGAGCACAGATACGCAGTATTTT. Full variable domain (remainder filled in from reference TRBV19 and TRBJ2-3): DGGITQSPKYLFRKEGQNVTLSCEQNLNHDAMYWYRQDPGQGLRLIYYSQIVNDFQKGDIAEGYSVSREKKESFPLTVTSAQKNPTAFYLCASSNSWSSGMSTDTQYFGPGTRLTVL.

The rearrangement links TRBV4-1 to TRBJ2-7; D not resolved. CDR3 size: 15 residues. Between the trimmed V and J ends, which lost 0 bases and 3 bases, there was a span of 12 bases. Germline CDR1 is MGHRA and CDR2 is YSYEKL. In DNA, the CDR3 is TGCGCCAGCAGCCAAGATCAAGACGGCGTCTACGAGCAGTACTTC. Amino acids: CASSQDQDGVYEQYF.

The rearrangement uses TRBV5-1 and TRBJ1-2, with D uncertain. V was shortened by 4 bases and J by 8 bases, with 15 bases between the two germline ends. CDR1 and CDR2 (germline): SGHRS, YFSETQ. The CDR3 spans 13 residues. For the CDR3, the DNA is TGCGCCAGCAGCCAGTCCACCTTCGGAGGCTACACCTTC. Translated: CASSQSTFGGYTF.

The rearrangement links TRBV7-2 to TRBJ1-1; possible D gene TRBD1, 5 bases. The CDR3 consists of 14 residues. Germline lookup yields CDR1 SGHTA and CDR2 FQGNSA. Deletions cut 8 bases from V and 1 base from J, with 14 bases between. CDR3 nucleotides: TGTGCCAGCTCTGAAATCGACAGGAACACTGAAGCTTTCTTT. Amino acids: CASSEIDRNTEAFF.

The gene calls are TRBV10-3 and TRBJ2-3; 8 nucleotides line up with TRBD2. Per the germline V gene, CDR1 is ENHRY and CDR2 is SYGVKD. With 2 bases clipped from V and 2 bases from J, the junction kept 3 bases outside the gene matches. This CDR3 is 15 amino acids long. CDR3 DNA: TGTGCCATCAGTGAGCGGGAGGGTCCCACAGATACGCAGTATTTT. It is translated as CAISEREGPTDTQYF.

This clonotype was observed a few times. The chain joins TRBV6-5 to TRBJ1-1, with D maybe TRBD1 (6 bases). The germline V gene has CDR1 MNHEY and CDR2 SVGAGI. V was clipped by 3 bases and J by 1 base, with 12 bases between them. There are 15 residues in the CDR3. CDR3 bases: TGTGCCAGCAGTTATACGACAGGAACGAACACTGAAGCTTTCTTT. As protein: CASSYTTGTNTEAFF.

The chain is built from TRBV30 and TRBJ1-2, with D unclear. CDR1 is GTSNPN, CDR2 SVGIG, per germline (reference sequence). V was cut by 1 base and J by 4 bases, with 4 bases left in between. The CDR3 covers 11 residues. This chain's CDR3 is CAWSERYGYTF. CDR3 nucleotide sequence: TGTGCCTGGAGTGAACGCTATGGCTACACCTTC.

This clonotype was seen a few times. The gene calls are TRBV7-9 and TRBJ1-5; D not certain. This CDR3 has 14 amino acids. The germline V gene has CDR1 SEHNR and CDR2 FQNEAQ (reference sequence). Trimming left V 4 bases short and J 0 bases short, with 7 bases between. The CDR3 DNA is TGTGCCAGCAGCTCCAGGACTAGCAATCAGCCCCAGCATTTT. Translation: CASSSRTSNQPQHF. The complete variable domain, with remaining parts taken from reference TRBV7-9 and TRBJ1-5, reads DTGVSQNPRHKITKRGQNVTFRCDPISEHNRLYWYRQTLGQGPEFLTYFQNEAQLEKSRLLSDRFSAERPKGSFSTLEIQRTEQGDSAMYLCASSSRTSNQPQHFGDGTRLSIL.

This clonotype occurred a few times. The chain joins TRBV12-3 or TRBV12-4 to TRBJ1-1, with a weak D call TRBD1 (5 bases). The CDR3 is 14 residues long. Deletions cut 3 bases from V and 4 bases from J, with 12 bases between. The CDR3 sequence is CASSLEGSVTEAFF. DNA of the CDR3: TGTGCCAGCAGTTTGGAGGGGTCGGTCACTGAAGCTTTCTTT.

The V call is TRBV29-1, the J call TRBJ1-1; D is ambiguous. Trimming took off 4 bases at V and 3 bases at J, with 12 bases between the two ends. This CDR3 comprises 13 residues. From germline, CDR1 is SQVTM and CDR2 ANQGSEA. In DNA, the CDR3 is TGCAGCGTTGGGCGGACCCTCGACACTGAAGCTTTCTTT. Protein product: CSVGRTLDTEAFF. Complete variable domain (other parts from reference TRBV29-1 and TRBJ1-1): SAVISQKPSRDICQRGTSLTIQCQVDSQVTMMFWYRQQPGQSLTLIATANQGSEATYESGFVIDKFPISRPNLTFSTLTVSNMSPEDSSIYLCSVGRTLDTEAFFGQGTRLTVV.

The chain employs TRBV14 and TRBJ1-1; no definite D call. V was shortened by 6 bases and J by 0 bases, with 8 bases between the two germline ends. CDR1 and CDR2 from the germline V gene are SGHDN and FVKESK. The CDR3 loop spans 13 amino acids. This CDR3 reads CASSEHLNTEAFF. In nucleotides, the CDR3 is TGTGCCAGCAGTGAACACTTGAACACTGAAGCTTTCTTT.

About this clonotype: At one of its ends the junction is not consistent with the germline gene, which may arise from a read error. The chain is built from TRBV2 and TRBJ2-1, with TRBD2 matching 7 bases. The germline gives CDR1 SNHLY, CDR2 FYNNEI. CDR3 length: 15 amino acids. In DNA form, the CDR3 reads TGTGCCAGCAGTGAATGGGAAGGGGACTACAAGGAGCAGTTCTTC. This encodes CASSEWEGDYKEQFF. Full variable domain (outside the CDR3, taken from reference TRBV2 and TRBJ2-1): EPEVTQTPSHQVTQMGQEVILRCVPISNHLYFYWYRQILGQKVEFLVSFYNNEISEKSEIFDDQFSVERPDGSNFTLKIRSTKLEDSAMYFCASSEWEGDYKEQFFGPGTRLTVL.

The chain recombines TRBV10-3 with TRBJ1-5; TRBD1 might be the D (6 bases). The ends were cut back, 5 bases at V and 8 bases at J, with 13 bases in the middle. Looked up from germline, CDR1 is ENHRY and CDR2 is SYGVKD. This CDR3 comprises 13 residues. This chain's CDR3 is CAISRDIGEPQHF. CDR3 DNA: TGTGCCATCAGTAGGGACATTGGGGAGCCCCAGCATTTT.

In this sample, this clonotype turned up a few times. V usage is TRBV7-8 and J usage is TRBJ2-7, with a tentative D call TRBD1 (7 bases). Germline loops: CDR1 SGHVS, CDR2 FQNEAQ. The CDR3 consists of 16 residues. Trimming removed 3 bases at V and 3 bases at J, with 18 bases between. The CDR3 protein is CASSLKSQGGFYEQYF. DNA of the CDR3: TGTGCCAGCAGCTTGAAGAGCCAGGGGGGCTTCTACGAGCAGTACTTC. Full variable domain (remainder filled in from reference TRBV7-8 and TRBJ2-7): GAGVSQSPRYKVAKRGQDVALRCDPISGHVSLFWYQQALGQGPEFLTYFQNEAQLDKSGLPSDRFFAERPEGSVSTLKIQRTQQEDSAVYLCASSLKSQGGFYEQYFGPGTRLTVT.

The V and J genes are TRBV20-1 and TRBJ2-7; D possibly corresponds to TRBD2 (6 bases). The length of the CDR3 is 13 residues. Germline V gene sequence: CDR1 DFQATT, CDR2 SNEGSKA (reference sequence). The V gene lost 3 bases and the J gene lost 5 bases, with 14 bases spanning the gap. The chain's CDR3 is CSASPGATDEQYF. The DNA of the CDR3 is TGCAGTGCTAGCCCGGGAGCGACCGACGAGCAGTACTTC.

The DNA of the CDR3 is TGTGCCAGCTCACCCCAGCCGGGACTAGCGGGAGGGATCTATGAGCAGTACTTC. Translated, it gives CASSPQPGLAGGIYEQYF. The chain employs TRBV18 and TRBJ2-5; 16 positions match TRBD2. CDR1 is KGHSH, CDR2 LQKENI, per germline. This CDR3 comprises 18 residues. After removal of 3 bases from V and 11 bases from J, the junction contained 15 bases not matched to a gene.

This clonotype turned up a few times. The V and J genes are TRBV4-1 and TRBJ1-5; weak D call: TRBD1 (6 bases). The CDR3 consists of 13 residues. Trimming cost V 5 bases and J 5 bases, with 10 bases left between them. Germline loops: CDR1 MGHRA, CDR2 YSYEKL. The DNA of the CDR3 is TGCGCCAGCAGCATACACAGGGATCAGCCCCAGCATTTT. Translation: CASSIHRDQPQHF.

The rearrangement links TRBV4-1 to TRBJ2-3; 9 bases map to TRBD2. The CDR3 spans 13 residues. Trimming took 0 bases from V and 14 from J; bases not matched to a gene: 6. The germline CDR1 and CDR2 sequences are MGHRA and YSYEKL. CDR3 region: CASSQEAGTSSYF. CDR3 nucleotide sequence: TGCGCCAGCAGCCAAGAGGCCGGGACTAGCTCGTATTTT.